This T cell receptor beta chain was found in a study of vaccination and CD4 T cells after COVID-19. Oncomine TCR Beta short-read sequencing was applied to DNA from cultured CD4+ T cells. TCRdb re-called the PCR reads through MiXCR, storing one row per CDR3 protein. The top ten hold 30% to 45% of the sample, which has 4,800 or so distinct CDR3 sequences, roughly 28% seen once. The CDR3 totals 15 residues. In germline, CDR1 is MNHEY, CDR2 SMNVEV (reference sequence). V lost 5 bases and J lost 6; bases outside the gene matches: 5. A word on this clonotype: Antigen: not known.

Described treatment: roughly ten-day PBMC culture with coronavirus spike peptide pools or control peptides (ViraFEST assay). The unexposed donor provided CD4+ T cells, which were taken before the COVID-19 pandemic (2011-2018). From unexposed donors, CD4+ T cells were probed, cells permitting, with SARS-CoV-2 S/N and four cold-coronavirus spikes. Sample: CD4+ T cells from blood, cultured in vitro. The chain is built from TRBV27 and TRBJ2-2, with TRBD1 matching over 11 bases. The TCR originated in a human donor in good health. The CDR3 DNA reads as TGTGCCAGCAGTCAGGGACAGGGGGTTTCCGGGGAGCTGTTTTTT. Its translation: CASSQGQGVSGELFF.